The next 20 T cell receptor beta chains were all read from a single sample in a study of blood T cell repertoires in COVID-19. The protocol was immunoSEQ multiplex PCR, while the TCRdb copy is restricted to in-frame clones and leaves out a portion. The repertoire holds approximately 190,000 clones, 85% to 90% seen once, with approximately 6.1% in the top ten. Sequencing was carried out using peripheral blood. These receptor sequences come from a man aged 80 or over with acute or convalescent COVID-19.

The gene calls are TRBV14 and TRBJ1-4, with D tentatively TRBD1 (6 bases). V shed 4 bases and J shed 0 bases, with 15 bases lying between them. CDR1 and CDR2 (germline): SGHDN, FVKESK. CDR3 size: 17 residues. CDR3 region: CASSPTQGQTTNEKLFF. CDR3 nucleotides: TGTGCCAGCAGCCCTACCCAAGGACAGACAACTAATGAAAAACTGTTTTTT.

V usage is TRBV7-3 and J usage is TRBJ1-1, with 8 bases matching TRBD1. V lost 4 bases to trimming and J lost 3 bases; unmatched junction nucleotides: 4. Germline CDR1 SGHTA, CDR2 FQGTGA. The CDR3 is made up of 14 amino acids. DNA for the CDR3: TGTGCCAGCAGCTCCGGACAGGGAGACACTGAAGCTTTCTTT. As protein: CASSSGQGDTEAFF.

The chain uses TRBV11-2 and TRBJ2-7; 10 bases match TRBD2. In germline, CDR1 is SGHAT, CDR2 FQNNGV. Germline trimming cut 3 bases from V and 2 bases from J; bases unmatched to any gene: 4. This CDR3 is built from 15 residues. CDR3 DNA sequence: TGTGCCAGCAGCTTCACCAGCGGGAGGGCCTACGAGCAGTACTTC. This translates into CASSFTSGRAYEQYF.

The chain carries TRBV21-1 and TRBJ2-5; the table's D call, TRBD2, has no DNA check behind it. TRBV21-1 is classified as a pseudogene. The CDR3 has 17 amino acids. CDR3 coding DNA: TGTGCCAGCAGCAAAGAGCTTCTTCGGCGGTCCCAAGAGACCCAGTACTTC. Protein: CASSKELLRRSQETQYF.

Only a few counts were recorded for this clone. The chain carries TRBV2 and TRBJ2-3, with D uncertain. The length of the CDR3 is 14 residues. The V gene lost 4 bases and the J gene lost 6 bases, with 14 bases spanning the gap. Germline CDR1 is SNHLY and CDR2 is FYNNEI. CDR3 sequence (DNA): TGTGCCAGCAGTGTACGCAGTCCTCAGGATACGCAGTATTTT. It translates to CASSVRSPQDTQYF.

The chain employs TRBV4-1 and TRBJ2-1; TRBD2 agrees at 12 bases. The CDR3 extends over 17 amino acids. Germline trimming cut 0 bases from V and 3 bases from J; bases unmatched to any gene: 3. The germline V gene encodes CDR1 MGHRA and CDR2 YSYEKL. The CDR3 here is CASSQEWTSGDYNEQFF. In DNA form, the CDR3 reads TGCGCCAGCAGCCAAGAATGGACTAGCGGGGACTACAATGAGCAGTTCTTC.

This clone occurred once. The V and J genes are TRBV10-3 and TRBJ1-1; the D gene is possibly TRBD1 (5 bases). Trimming shortened V by 5 bases and J by 2 bases, and 12 bases separated the two germline ends. Germline lookup yields CDR1 ENHRY and CDR2 SYGVKD. CDR3 length: 14 amino acids. The CDR3 is CAISTIQGNTEAFF. CDR3 nucleotides: TGTGCCATCAGTACGATTCAGGGCAACACTGAAGCTTTCTTT.

This clone was found once. The J gene is TRBJ1-5, the V gene TRBV29-1; D is unresolved. Germline CDR1 reads SQVTM; CDR2 reads ANQGSEA. V lost 7 bases and J lost 2, with 9 bases in between. The length of the CDR3 is 12 residues. DNA of the CDR3: TGCAGCGCCGGCGGCGGCAATCAGCCCCAGCATTTT. Translating it yields CSAGGGNQPQHF.

In this sample, this clone turned up once. The V call is TRBV9, the J call TRBJ2-1; 10 positions agree with TRBD2. Trimming at V came to 5 bases and at J to 1 base, leaving 3 bases not matched to a gene. The CDR3 length is 15 residues. From germline, CDR1 is SGDLS and CDR2 YYNGEE. The CDR3 coding sequence is TGTGCCAGCAGTACTAGCGGGAATTCCTACAATGAGCAGTTCTTC. Amino acids: CASSTSGNSYNEQFF. Complete variable domain (other parts from reference TRBV9 and TRBJ2-1): DSGVTQTPKHLITATGQRVTLRCSPRSGDLSVYWYQQSLDQGLQFLIQYYNGEERAKGNILERFSAQQFPDLHSELNLSSLELGDSALYFCASSTSGNSYNEQFFGPGTRLTVL.

The chain has TRBV19 and TRBJ2-7, with 7 bases aligning to TRBD1. Germline V lookup: CDR1 LNHDA, CDR2 SQIVND (reference sequence). The CDR3 is 12 amino acids. V gave up 9 bases and J gave up 2 bases; unmatched junction bases: 4. The DNA for the CDR3 is TGTGCCAGAGACAGGGATCCCTACGAGCAGTACGTC. Its translation is CARDRDPYEQYV.

This sequence joins TRBV18 and TRBJ1-4; 8 bases line up with TRBD1. Germline assignment: CDR1 KGHSH and CDR2 LQKENI. The CDR3 runs to 14 residues. V shed 5 bases, J shed 5 bases, and the junction held 4 bases outside the gene matches. In DNA, the CDR3 is TGTGCCAGCTCAGACCGGGACAGGAATGAAAAACTGTTTTTT. It specifies CASSDRDRNEKLFF. Filled out from reference TRBV18 and TRBJ1-4, the complete variable domain reads NAGVMQNPRHLVRRRGQEARLRCSPMKGHSHVYWYRQLPEEGLKFMVYLQKENIIDESGMPKERFSAEFPKEGPSILRIQQVVRGDSAAYFCASSDRDRNEKLFFGSGTQLSVL.

This rearrangement joins TRBV6-6 to TRBJ2-3; TRBD2 matches 11 bases. Trimming cost V 8 bases and J 2 bases; bases outside gene matches: 3. Germline V lookup: CDR1 MNHNY, CDR2 SVGAGI (reference sequence). CDR3 length: 14 amino acids. The CDR3 spells CASLAGGATDTQYF. In DNA, the CDR3 is TGTGCCAGCCTAGCGGGAGGAGCCACAGATACGCAGTATTTT.

The V and J genes are TRBV5-8 and TRBJ2-7; tentatively, D is TRBD1 (5 bases). The V and J ends lost 2 bases and 0 bases respectively, with 9 bases between them. The germline gives CDR1 SGHTS, CDR2 YDEGEE. The CDR3 is 14 residues long. The CDR3 region has the DNA TGTGCCAGCAGCTTCGGACATTTCTCCTACGAGCAGTACTTC. Its translation: CASSFGHFSYEQYF.

The rearrangement links TRBV29-1 to TRBJ1-2; D might be TRBD1 (6 bases). This CDR3 region has 14 residues. Deletions cut 5 bases from V and 0 bases from J, with 13 bases between. Germline CDR1 is SQVTM and CDR2 is ANQGSEA. The CDR3 sequence is CSVRDISANYGYTF. CDR3 nucleotide sequence: TGCAGCGTTCGGGACATCTCCGCTAACTATGGCTACACCTTC.

The genes are TRBV7-2 and TRBJ2-2; 12 bases are a match to TRBD2. The CDR3 sequence is 18 residues long. Germline loops: CDR1 SGHTA, CDR2 FQGNSA. The V segment lost 5 bases and the J segment 7 bases; nucleotides outside the gene matches: 14. The CDR3 DNA sequence: TGTGCCAGCAGCAAGGGACTAGCGGGCGACTCTCAGGGCGGGGAGCTGTTTTTT. Protein product: CASSKGLAGDSQGGELFF.

V and J are TRBV28 and TRBJ2-1, with D tentatively TRBD2 (6 bases). The germline CDR1 and CDR2 sequences are MDHEN and SYDVKM. This CDR3 spans 15 amino acids. V was shortened by 8 bases and J by 9 bases, with 23 bases between the two germline ends. In nucleotides, the CDR3 is TGTGCCAGCTCTACTAAACGGGACTCCCATTTTGAGCAGTTCTTC. Translated: CASSTKRDSHFEQFF.

This rearrangement joins TRBV4-3 to TRBJ2-3, with 12 bases aligning to TRBD2. The CDR3 has 19 amino acids. Trimming cost V 0 bases and J 4 bases; bases outside gene matches: 11. Germline V lookup: CDR1 LGHNA, CDR2 YSLEER. As DNA, the CDR3 is TGCGCCAGCAGCCAAGATAGAGTTGTGACTAGCGGGAGTTCAGATACGCAGTATTTT. This sequence encodes CASSQDRVVTSGSSDTQYF.

In the case of this clone: The sample contains more than one DNA sequence encoding this CDR3. The rearrangement uses TRBV11-3 and TRBJ1-1; D unresolved. This CDR3 comprises 13 residues. In germline, CDR1 is SGHNT, CDR2 YENEEA. Between the trimmed V and J ends, which lost 6 bases and 0 bases, there was a span of 8 bases. The CDR3 DNA follows: TGTGCCAGCAGTTTACAAATGAACACTGAAGCTTTCTTT. Translation gives CASSLQMNTEAFF.

The J gene is TRBJ1-1, the V gene TRBV19; TRBD1 matches at 7 bases. Looked up from germline, CDR1 is LNHDA and CDR2 is SQIVND (reference sequence). The CDR3 runs 13 residues. The V gene end was trimmed by 5 bases and the J gene end by 0 bases; junction bases not matched to a gene: 0. The CDR3 DNA follows: TGTGCCAGTAGTGGGACAGTGAACACTGAAGCTTTCTTT. Amino acids: CASSGTVNTEAFF.

The chain uses TRBV18 and TRBJ2-5; the D is unclear. Germline V gives CDR1 KGHSH, CDR2 LQKENI. With 0 bases removed from V and 7 bases from J, the gap between germline ends came to 12 bases. The CDR3 length is 14 residues. CDR3 DNA: TGTGCCAGCTCACCACCTGCAGGCGCCCGGACCCAGTACTTC. Amino acid sequence: CASSPPAGARTQYF. Full variable domain (rest looked up from reference TRBV18 and TRBJ2-5): NAGVMQNPRHLVRRRGQEARLRCSPMKGHSHVYWYRQLPEEGLKFMVYLQKENIIDESGMPKERFSAEFPKEGPSILRIQQVVRGDSAAYFCASSPPAGARTQYFGPGTRLLVL.